A single sample gave rise to the 23 T cell receptor beta chains below, sequenced in a study of blood T cell repertoires in COVID-19. The assay was immunoSEQ multiplex PCR, and TCRdb's table has in-frame clones only and misses some. The table lists 650,000 to 800,000 clones, around 90% of them singletons. The sample was peripheral blood. Receptors originate from a woman under 30 with acute or convalescent COVID-19.

This clone showed up just once. The chain has TRBV5-1 and TRBJ1-1; D is possibly TRBD1 (5 bases). Germline V gene lookup returns CDR1 SGHRS and CDR2 YFSETQ. The CDR3 length is 15 residues. The ends were cut back, 2 bases at V and 1 base at J, with 12 bases in the middle. CDR3 residues: CASSFTRVGNTEAFF. The CDR3 DNA follows: TGCGCCAGCAGCTTCACCAGGGTAGGGAACACTGAAGCTTTCTTT.

The rearrangement links TRBV6-5 to TRBJ2-7, with TRBD1 identical over 7 bases. V lost 6 bases, J lost 3 bases, and 5 bases stayed unmatched. Germline V gene sequence: CDR1 MNHEY, CDR2 SVGAGI. This CDR3 is built from 13 residues. CDR3 amino acids: CASSLTGDYEQYF. In DNA, the CDR3 is TGTGCCAGCAGCTTAACAGGGGACTACGAGCAGTACTTC.

The chain has TRBV5-5 and TRBJ1-2; tentative D call: TRBD1 (6 bases). The germline V and J ends were trimmed by 4 bases and 7 bases, with 29 bases remaining between them. The CDR3 loop spans 18 amino acids. Germline loops: CDR1 SGHKS, CDR2 YYEKEE (reference sequence). CDR3 sequence (DNA): TGTGCCAGCAGCGCAGAGCACAGGGTTTCCTCTCGACATCGTGGCTACACCTTC. Protein: CASSAEHRVSSRHRGYTF.

The V and J genes are TRBV12-5 and TRBJ2-1, with D possibly TRBD2 on 7 matching bases. This CDR3 has 18 amino acids. Germline V gives CDR1 LGHNT, CDR2 FRNRAP. V lost 0 bases to trimming and J lost 6 bases, with 21 bases between them. Written as DNA, the CDR3 is TGTGCTAGTGGTTTGGTACTAGCCTCCCTAGGGGGGGTCAATGAGCAGTTCTTC. Amino acids: CASGLVLASLGGVNEQFF.

This chain uses TRBV14 with TRBJ2-2; D is unresolved. CDR1 and CDR2 (germline): SGHDN, FVKESK. The CDR3 covers 14 residues. V lost 0 bases, J lost 0 bases, and 2 bases lay in between. The CDR3 bases are TGTGCCAGCAGCCAAGATACGAACACCGGGGAGCTGTTTTTT. The encoded protein is CASSQDTNTGELFF.

The chain links TRBV9 to TRBJ2-1, with TRBD2 matching over 9 bases. Trimming cost V 0 bases and J 6 bases; bases outside gene matches: 4. The CDR3 consists of 15 residues. Germline values: CDR1 SGDLS, CDR2 YYNGEE. The CDR3 loop is CASSVGGLAGNEQFF. CDR3 sequence (DNA): TGTGCCAGCAGCGTAGGGGGACTAGCAGGCAATGAGCAGTTCTTC.

This clone was detected a few times. The chain links TRBV5-6 to TRBJ1-1; tentative D call: TRBD1 (6 bases). CDR1 and CDR2 (germline): SGHDT, YYEEEE. V was clipped by 4 bases and J by 10 bases, with 17 bases between them. This CDR3 has 13 residues. CDR3 DNA sequence: TGTGCCAGCAGCGGTGGACAGCCCCCGGGAGCTTTCTTT. Its translation: CASSGGQPPGAFF.

This clone turned up a few times. CDR3 loop: CASTLTGPGRNYGYTF. The CDR3, as DNA: TGTGCCAGTACCCTAACAGGGCCGGGGCGTAACTATGGCTACACCTTC. The genes are TRBV19 and TRBJ1-2; a possible D gene is TRBD1 (6 bases). Germline V lookup: CDR1 LNHDA, CDR2 SQIVND (reference sequence). The CDR3 length is 16 residues. Trimming took off 7 bases at V and 1 base at J, with 19 bases between the two ends.

CDR3 sequence (DNA): TGTGCCAGCTCACCCCGGGGGGCCGGCTACAATGAGCAGTTCTTC. Amino acid sequence: CASSPRGAGYNEQFF. The V and J genes are TRBV18 and TRBJ2-1, with a possible D match to TRBD2 (7 bases). V lost 3 bases to trimming and J lost 3 bases, with 12 bases between them. CDR3 size: 15 residues. The germline V gene has CDR1 KGHSH and CDR2 LQKENI.

This clone appeared a single time. The chain combines TRBV6-1 with TRBJ2-7; D is possibly TRBD2 (5 bases). The CDR3 runs 14 residues. The germline V and J ends were trimmed by 3 bases and 3 bases, with 12 bases remaining between them. The germline V gene encodes CDR1 MNHNS and CDR2 SASEGT. The CDR3 bases are TGTGCCAGCAGTGAGGACTCCGCGCGCTACGAGCAGTACTTC. Translating gives CASSEDSARYEQYF.

The chain joins TRBV10-3 to TRBJ1-1; D possibly corresponds to TRBD1 (5 bases). Germline V lookup: CDR1 ENHRY, CDR2 SYGVKD. Trimming took 7 bases from V and 7 from J, leaving 16 bases between them. This CDR3 has 13 amino acids. This chain's CDR3 is CAITGVVKGEAFF. In DNA, the CDR3 is TGTGCCATCACGGGGGTCGTCAAAGGTGAAGCTTTCTTT.

The genes are TRBV7-2 and TRBJ2-2; 12 bases are shared with TRBD2. The CDR3 consists of 18 residues. The germline CDR1 and CDR2 sequences are SGHTA and FQGNSA. V lost 0 bases, J lost 7 bases, and 9 bases stayed unmatched. The DNA of the CDR3 is TGTGCCAGCAGCTTAGCGGCTAGCGGGGGGGCCAATGGCGGGGAGCTGTTTTTT. Encoded protein: CASSLAASGGANGGELFF.

This clone was seen just once. The chain uses TRBV29-1 and TRBJ2-7; D is uncertain. The CDR3 loop spans 15 amino acids. From germline, CDR1 is SQVTM and CDR2 ANQGSEA. V lost 4 bases and J lost 0, with 16 bases in between. DNA of the CDR3: TGCAGCGTTGTGGAGACGGCGGTAAGCTCCTACGAGCAGTACTTC. Its protein is CSVVETAVSSYEQYF.

V gene TRBV5-1 combines with J gene TRBJ1-1, with TRBD1 matching 7 bases. CDR1 and CDR2 (germline): SGHRS, YFSETQ. CDR3 length: 16 residues. The J segment lost 1 base and the V segment lost 3 bases, leaving 9 bases of the junction unmatched. As DNA, the CDR3 is TGCGCCAGCAGCTACGAACAGGGGCCGACGAACACTGAAGCTTTCTTT. Amino acids: CASSYEQGPTNTEAFF.

V is TRBV6-2 or TRBV6-3 and J is TRBJ2-1, with D unresolved. Per the germline V gene, CDR1 is MNHEY and CDR2 is SVGEGT. Trimming took 0 bases from V and 4 from J, leaving 7 bases between them. The CDR3 runs 14 residues. CDR3 loop: CASSYSEDYNEQFF. CDR3 DNA: TGTGCCAGCAGTTACTCAGAGGATTACAATGAGCAGTTCTTC.

The chain links TRBV7-8 to TRBJ2-7, with TRBD1 as a possible D gene (6 bases). CDR3 length: 16 residues. V was pared by 5 bases and J by 0 bases, with 17 bases between. CDR1 is SGHVS and CDR2 is FQNEAQ in the germline V gene. CDR3 DNA sequence: TGTGCCAGCAGCGGATCAAGTAGGACAGCCTCCTACGAGCAGTACTTC. Amino acid sequence: CASSGSSRTASYEQYF.

Only a few counts were recorded for this clone. J is TRBJ1-5 and V is TRBV15, with D hard to call. Germline V CDR1 and CDR2: LNHNV, YYDKDF (reference sequence). The CDR3 loop spans 14 amino acids. Between the trimmed V and J ends, which lost 5 bases and 6 bases, there was a span of 14 bases. CDR3 nucleotide sequence: TGTGCCACCAGCGGGCCCCAAGAGGGTCAGCCCCAGCATTTT. Residues: CATSGPQEGQPQHF.

The chain uses TRBV6-5 and TRBJ2-6, with D unresolved. The CDR3 runs 15 residues. Germline V gives CDR1 MNHEY, CDR2 SVGAGI. Trimming pared 6 bases from V and 4 bases from J, leaving 13 bases between. The CDR3 region is CASRGQADGANVLTF. The CDR3 nucleotides read TGTGCCAGCAGGGGCCAGGCAGACGGGGCCAACGTCCTGACTTTC.

The chain employs TRBV2 and TRBJ2-2; D is possibly TRBD2 (5 bases). The germline gives CDR1 SNHLY, CDR2 FYNNEI. The germline V and J ends were trimmed by 6 bases and 4 bases, with 6 bases remaining between them. CDR3 size: 12 residues. The CDR3 coding sequence is TGTGCCAGCAGAGGGAGCACCGGGGAGCTGTTTTTT. Translated, it gives CASRGSTGELFF.

The CDR3 DNA reads TGTGCCAGCAGCTTAGTAAGGGGTAGCTACACCTTC. It yields the protein CASSLVRGSYTF. The J gene is TRBJ1-2, the V gene TRBV7-2; tentatively, D is TRBD1 (5 bases). This CDR3 is built from 12 residues. Trimming left V 1 base short and J 9 bases short, with 9 bases between. Looked up from germline, CDR1 is SGHTA and CDR2 is FQGNSA.

The rearrangement links TRBV7-2 to TRBJ2-7; TRBD2 is a possible D gene (7 bases). Germline-derived CDR1 and CDR2 are SGHTA and FQGNSA. V lost 4 bases and J lost 2, with 12 bases in between. The CDR3 is made up of 14 amino acids. The CDR3 region is CASSSRGPTYEQYF. The CDR3 DNA follows: TGTGCCAGCAGCTCGCGGGGGCCGACCTACGAGCAGTACTTC.

The rearrangement joins TRBV12-3 or TRBV12-4 to TRBJ1-1, with D tentatively TRBD1 (5 bases). Trimming took off 8 bases at V and 8 bases at J, with 15 bases between the two ends. The CDR3 is 12 amino acids. The CDR3 sequence: CASLRRGREAFF. For the CDR3, the DNA is TGTGCCAGCCTTAGAAGGGGCCGGGAAGCTTTCTTT.

The chain uses TRBV24-1 and TRBJ1-4, with TRBD1 identical over 7 bases. The V gene end was trimmed by 1 base and the J gene end by 3 bases; junction bases not matched to a gene: 4. Per germline, CDR1 KGHDR and CDR2 SFDVKD. The CDR3 runs to 16 residues. The CDR3 reads CATSDFGTASNEKLFF. The CDR3 nucleotides are TGTGCCACCAGTGATTTTGGGACAGCGTCTAATGAAAAACTGTTTTTT.